The 30 T cell receptor beta chains listed next were all sequenced from one sample in a study of blood T cell repertoires in COVID-19. Sequenced by immunoSEQ multiplex PCR; TCRdb stores in-frame clones only, minus some. The data contain over 60,000 clones, 86% of them singletons. Specimen: peripheral blood. These receptors all stem from a man between 65 and 85 years old with active or convalescent COVID-19.

The V gene is TRBV7-3, the J gene TRBJ2-7; 8 bases match TRBD1. CDR1 and CDR2 (germline): SGHTA, FQGTGA. The trim removed 4 bases at V and 5 bases at J, leaving 10 bases unmatched. The CDR3 has 15 amino acids. As DNA, the CDR3 is TGTGCCAGCAGCTCCGGACAGGGTGCTATGAACGAGCAGTACTTC. Amino acid sequence: CASSSGQGAMNEQYF.

This clone turned up a few times. This rearrangement joins TRBV14 to TRBJ1-4; 11 bases agree with TRBD1. Germline CDR1 is SGHDN and CDR2 is FVKESK. Trimming took 6 bases from V and 11 from J; bases not matched to a gene: 8. The CDR3 is 14 residues long. The CDR3 is CASSRTGGREKLFF. The CDR3 DNA reads TGTGCCAGCAGTCGGACAGGGGGCAGAGAGAAACTGTTTTTT.

This clone has only one observation. V is TRBV6-6 and J is TRBJ1-2, with 7 bases lining up with TRBD1. Trimming cost V 3 bases and J 8 bases; bases outside gene matches: 3. This CDR3 comprises 12 residues. Per germline, CDR1 MNHNY and CDR2 SVGAGI (reference sequence). CDR3 DNA: TGTGCCAGCAGTTATGACAGGGTGGGCTACACCTTC. Translation gives CASSYDRVGYTF.

J is TRBJ2-7 and V is TRBV18, with 10 bases aligning to TRBD2. The V and J ends lost 4 bases and 0 bases, in that order; junction bases with no gene match: 3. CDR1 and CDR2 from the germline V gene are KGHSH and LQKENI. The length of the CDR3 is 15 residues. The CDR3 loop reads CASSQGTSDSYEQYF. The CDR3, as DNA: TGTGCCAGCTCACAGGGGACTAGCGACTCCTACGAGCAGTACTTC.

This rearrangement joins TRBV30 to TRBJ2-1; 10 nucleotides align to TRBD1. Germline lookup yields CDR1 GTSNPN and CDR2 SVGIG (reference sequence). The junction had 2 bases not matched to a gene; V was cut back by 0 bases and J by 12 bases. There are 12 residues in the CDR3. The CDR3 protein is CAWSVGDRGQFF. For the CDR3, the DNA is TGTGCCTGGAGTGTCGGGGACAGGGGGCAGTTCTTC.

V and J are TRBV5-4 and TRBJ2-7, with D hard to call. Germline lookup yields CDR1 SGHNT and CDR2 YYREEE (reference sequence). V was pared by 1 base and J by 0 bases, with 5 bases between. This CDR3 is built from 13 residues. DNA for the CDR3: TGTGCCAGCAGCTTGCAGGTCTCCTACGAGCAGTACTTC. Residues: CASSLQVSYEQYF.

The V call is TRBV5-3, the J call TRBJ2-4; D might be TRBD2 (6 bases). TRBV5-3 falls under the ORF class, with uncertain function. The CDR3 runs 14 residues. V lost 5 bases to trimming and J lost 4 bases, with 13 bases between them. CDR3 bases: TGTGCCAGAAGTAGAACTAGCTCTAAAAACATTCAGTACTTC. As protein: CARSRTSSKNIQYF.

There are a few counts of this clone. V gene TRBV7-2 combines with J gene TRBJ1-3; tentatively, D is TRBD1 (6 bases). CDR1 is SGHTA and CDR2 is FQGNSA in the germline V gene. This CDR3 has 17 residues. The V and J ends lost 5 bases and 0 bases respectively, with 17 bases between them. The CDR3 loop reads CASSQGPDRNSGNTIYF. As DNA, the CDR3 is TGTGCCAGCAGCCAAGGTCCTGACAGGAACTCTGGAAACACCATATATTTT.

The V and J genes are TRBV29-1 and TRBJ2-5, with 7 bases lining up with TRBD2. Looked up from germline, CDR1 is SQVTM and CDR2 is ANQGSEA. With 6 bases clipped from V and 1 base from J, the junction kept 8 bases outside the gene matches. The CDR3 sequence is 14 residues long. The DNA for the CDR3 is TGCAGCGTCCACCTTTGGGGGGGCCAAGAGACCCAGTACTTC. It specifies CSVHLWGGQETQYF.

CDR3 coding DNA: TGTGCCAGCAGTTTATCAGGTTATAGCAATCAGCCCCAGCATTTT. It translates to CASSLSGYSNQPQHF. This chain links TRBV28 with TRBJ1-5, with D uncertain. The V end was cut by 1 base, the J end by 0 bases, with 7 bases between. The CDR3 is made up of 15 amino acids. CDR1 and CDR2 from the germline V gene are MDHEN and SYDVKM.

V is TRBV2 and J is TRBJ2-7; 10 bases are a match to TRBD1. The V segment lost 0 bases and the J segment 4 bases; nucleotides outside the gene matches: 6. The germline gives CDR1 SNHLY, CDR2 FYNNEI. The CDR3 has 16 amino acids. CDR3 DNA: TGTGCCAGCAGTGAAGCAGACTCGGGACAGGGGTACGAGCAGTACTTC. It specifies CASSEADSGQGYEQYF. The whole variable domain, filled in from reference TRBV2 and TRBJ2-7, reads EPEVTQTPSHQVTQMGQEVILRCVPISNHLYFYWYRQILGQKVEFLVSFYNNEISEKSEIFDDQFSVERPDGSNFTLKIRSTKLEDSAMYFCASSEADSGQGYEQYFGPGTRLTVT.

Only a few counts were recorded for this clone. This chain uses TRBV18 with TRBJ2-2; D unclear. Germline V gene lookup returns CDR1 KGHSH and CDR2 LQKENI. The CDR3 is 13 amino acids. Trimming shortened V by 0 bases and J by 6 bases, and 5 bases separated the two germline ends. CDR3 sequence (DNA): TGTGCCAGCTCACCACCGCTAGCCGGGGAGCTGTTTTTT. As protein: CASSPPLAGELFF.

This clone occurred once. The genes are TRBV4-1 and TRBJ1-1; 9 bases match TRBD1. The junction had 6 bases not matched to a gene; V was cut back by 3 bases and J by 7 bases. The germline V gene encodes CDR1 MGHRA and CDR2 YSYEKL. The CDR3 sequence is 14 residues long. The CDR3 loop is CASSHPQGAREAFF. In DNA form, the CDR3 reads TGCGCCAGCAGCCACCCACAGGGGGCCCGTGAAGCTTTCTTT.

V gene TRBV6-5 combines with J gene TRBJ2-7; D gene ambiguous. The germline V gene has CDR1 MNHEY and CDR2 SVGAGI. The ends were cut back, 7 bases at V and 1 base at J, with 11 bases in the middle. The CDR3 length is 13 residues. CDR3 protein: CASTTPFSYEQYF. The CDR3 DNA follows: TGTGCCAGCACCACACCCTTTTCCTACGAGCAGTACTTC.

In DNA, the CDR3 is TGTGCCAGCAGTTACGCTAGCGGGAGCAATGAGCAGTTCTTC. Its translation: CASSYASGSNEQFF. The chain couples TRBV6-5 to TRBJ2-1; the match to TRBD2 covers 10 bases. The CDR3 contains 14 residues. The germline V gene has CDR1 MNHEY and CDR2 SVGAGI. Trimming cost V 2 bases and J 6 bases; bases outside gene matches: 1.

The chain couples TRBV2 to TRBJ2-1, with TRBD1 matching over 9 bases. The CDR3 sequence is 14 residues long. Germline V gene sequence: CDR1 SNHLY, CDR2 FYNNEI. Trimming took 6 bases from V and 6 from J; bases not matched to a gene: 6. The CDR3 nucleotides are TGTGCCAGCAGGACCGGGACAGGGATCAATGAGCAGTTCTTC. Its translation: CASRTGTGINEQFF.

The CDR3 nucleotides are TGTGCCAGCAGCGTTCGGGGCAATGAGCAGTTCTTC. It is translated as CASSVRGNEQFF. The V call is TRBV12-3 or TRBV12-4, the J call TRBJ2-1, with D possibly being TRBD2 (5 bases). This CDR3 spans 12 amino acids. Trimming cost V 6 bases and J 6 bases, with 9 bases left between them.

The V gene is TRBV2, the J gene TRBJ1-2; TRBD1 is a possible D gene (5 bases). The V gene lost 2 bases and the J gene lost 5 bases, with 15 bases spanning the gap. The V gene's germline CDR1 is SNHLY and CDR2 FYNNEI. This CDR3 has 15 residues. In DNA, the CDR3 is TGTGCCAGCAGTGAACGCCAGGGCGAATATTATGGCTACACCTTC. It translates to CASSERQGEYYGYTF.

V gene TRBV7-2 combines with J gene TRBJ2-7, with D tentatively TRBD2 (6 bases). Germline V gene data show CDR1 as SGHTA and CDR2 as FQGNSA. The CDR3 totals 14 residues. Trimming shortened V by 1 base and J by 7 bases, and 14 bases separated the two germline ends. This chain's CDR3 is CASSLGPGAREQYF. The CDR3 coding sequence is TGTGCCAGCAGCTTAGGCCCGGGAGCACGGGAGCAGTACTTC.

This chain connects TRBV10-3 to TRBJ1-1; the match to TRBD1 covers 10 bases. Germline CDR1 reads ENHRY; CDR2 reads SYGVKD. CDR3 length: 15 amino acids. The V segment lost 7 bases and the J segment 0 bases; nucleotides outside the gene matches: 5. In DNA form, the CDR3 reads TGTGCCATCATTCCTGACAGGGGGCTGAACACTGAAGCTTTCTTT. Translation: CAIIPDRGLNTEAFF.

The rearrangement joins TRBV7-2 to TRBJ1-1; D is ambiguous. Deletions cut 2 bases from V and 8 bases from J, with 18 bases between. The CDR3 is 15 residues long. CDR1 is SGHTA, CDR2 FQGNSA, per germline. The CDR3 reads CASSLSGRWKTEAFF. The CDR3 DNA sequence: TGTGCCAGCAGCTTATCGGGTCGGTGGAAAACGGAAGCTTTCTTT.

The genes are TRBV5-4 and TRBJ2-7; D perhaps matches TRBD1 (6 bases). Germline V gene data show CDR1 as SGHNT and CDR2 as YYREEE (reference sequence). The CDR3 is 13 residues long. With 1 base removed from V and 3 bases from J, the gap between germline ends came to 8 bases. This chain's CDR3 is CASSLQGIYEQYF. Written as DNA, the CDR3 is TGTGCCAGCAGCTTGCAGGGGATCTACGAGCAGTACTTC.

The rearrangement links TRBV28 to TRBJ2-7; 11 positions agree with TRBD2. This CDR3 spans 14 amino acids. Germline CDR1 MDHEN, CDR2 SYDVKM. V dropped 8 bases and J dropped 2; count of bases not matched to a gene: 5. The CDR3 DNA reads TGTGCCAGCGCACTACTAGCGGGGGCCTACGAGCAGTACTTC. It encodes CASALLAGAYEQYF.

The rearrangement uses TRBV5-1 and TRBJ2-5; 15 bases are shared with TRBD2. The CDR3 extends over 17 amino acids. Germline V gives CDR1 SGHRS, CDR2 YFSETQ. The junction had 7 bases not matched to a gene; V was cut back by 4 bases and J by 3 bases. The CDR3 reads CASSQWTSGRGEETQYF. In DNA form, the CDR3 reads TGCGCCAGCAGCCAGTGGACTAGCGGGAGGGGAGAAGAGACCCAGTACTTC.

The chain uses TRBV2 and TRBJ2-1, with D unresolved. Germline V gives CDR1 SNHLY, CDR2 FYNNEI. V shed 3 bases and J shed 10 bases, with 7 bases lying between them. There are 11 residues in the CDR3. The CDR3 here is CASSDFGEQFF. CDR3 sequence (DNA): TGTGCCAGCAGTGATTTCGGGGAGCAGTTCTTC. Supplemented by reference TRBV2 and TRBJ2-1, the full variable domain reads EPEVTQTPSHQVTQMGQEVILRCVPISNHLYFYWYRQILGQKVEFLVSFYNNEISEKSEIFDDQFSVERPDGSNFTLKIRSTKLEDSAMYFCASSDFGEQFFGPGTRLTVL.

The chain has TRBV7-9 and TRBJ2-1, with TRBD1 matching 9 bases. The CDR3 consists of 14 residues. Looked up from germline, CDR1 is SEHNR and CDR2 is FQNEAQ (reference sequence). V trimming: 4 bases; J trimming: 8 bases; junction bases outside the gene matches: 6. The CDR3 reads CASSSRDRDHEQFF. For the CDR3, the DNA is TGTGCCAGCAGCTCCCGGGACAGGGACCATGAGCAGTTCTTC.

The chain couples TRBV5-6 to TRBJ2-3; 7 bases map to TRBD1. The trim removed 3 bases at V and 2 bases at J, leaving 9 bases unmatched. Germline CDR1 and CDR2: SGHDT and YYEEEE. This CDR3 region has 16 residues. The CDR3 here is CASSSLGQELTDTQYF. The CDR3 nucleotides read TGTGCCAGCAGCTCCCTCGGACAGGAACTCACAGATACGCAGTATTTT.

The chain has TRBV5-1 and TRBJ2-7; possibly TRBD2 for D (6 bases). V was clipped by 6 bases and J by 2 bases, with 18 bases between them. This CDR3 is 15 amino acids long. Germline V gene data show CDR1 as SGHRS and CDR2 as YFSETQ. The CDR3 bases are TGCGCCAGCAAACAGGACGGAGGGGTTCCCTACGAGCAGTACTTC. This codes for CASKQDGGVPYEQYF.

The chain couples TRBV7-9 to TRBJ1-2; possible D gene TRBD1, 5 bases. Per germline, CDR1 SEHNR and CDR2 FQNEAQ (reference sequence). The CDR3 has 15 amino acids. Trimming stripped 6 bases from V and 0 bases from J, with 14 bases between. Written as DNA, the CDR3 is TGTGCCAGCAGTTCATATCCGGACACTAACTATGGCTACACCTTC. Its protein is CASSSYPDTNYGYTF.

The chain carries TRBV27 and TRBJ2-5; 10 bases line up with TRBD2. Germline assignment: CDR1 MNHEY and CDR2 SMNVEV (reference sequence). Trimming removed 2 bases from V and 5 bases from J; junction bases left unmatched: 2. The CDR3 totals 14 residues. CDR3 residues: CASSLLAGVETQYF. CDR3 nucleotides: TGTGCCAGCAGTTTACTAGCGGGAGTGGAGACCCAGTACTTC.